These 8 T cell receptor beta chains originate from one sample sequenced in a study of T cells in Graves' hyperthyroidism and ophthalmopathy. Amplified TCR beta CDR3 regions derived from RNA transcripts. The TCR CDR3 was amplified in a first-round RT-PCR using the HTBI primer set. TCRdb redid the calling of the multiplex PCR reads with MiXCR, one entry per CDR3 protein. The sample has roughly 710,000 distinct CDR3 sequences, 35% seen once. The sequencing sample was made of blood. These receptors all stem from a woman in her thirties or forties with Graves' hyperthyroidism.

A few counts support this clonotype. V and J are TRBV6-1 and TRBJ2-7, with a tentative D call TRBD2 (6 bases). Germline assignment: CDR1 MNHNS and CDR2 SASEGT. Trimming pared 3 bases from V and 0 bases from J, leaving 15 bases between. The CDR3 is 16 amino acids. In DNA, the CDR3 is TGTGCCAGCAGTGACCGAGCGGGTGCCAGCTCCTACGAGCAGTACTTC. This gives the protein CASSDRAGASSYEQYF.

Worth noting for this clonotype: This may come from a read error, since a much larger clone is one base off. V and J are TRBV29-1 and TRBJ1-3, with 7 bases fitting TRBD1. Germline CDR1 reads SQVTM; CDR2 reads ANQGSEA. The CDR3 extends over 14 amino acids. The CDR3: CSVGGQGVGSTIYF. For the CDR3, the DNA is TGCAGCGTCGGCGGCCAGGGGGTTGGAAGCACCATATATTTT.

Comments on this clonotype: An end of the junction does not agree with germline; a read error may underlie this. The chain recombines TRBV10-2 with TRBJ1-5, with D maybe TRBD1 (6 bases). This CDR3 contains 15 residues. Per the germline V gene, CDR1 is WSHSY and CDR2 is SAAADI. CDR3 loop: CASSPTTGPNQPQDF. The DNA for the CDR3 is TGCGCCAGCAGTCCGACCACAGGGCCAAATCAGCCCCAGGATTTT.

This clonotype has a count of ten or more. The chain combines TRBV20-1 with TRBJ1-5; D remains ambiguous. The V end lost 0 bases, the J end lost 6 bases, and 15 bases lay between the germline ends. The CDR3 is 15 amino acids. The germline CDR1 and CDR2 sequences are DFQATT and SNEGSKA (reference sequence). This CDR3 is CSARDTRKGSQPQHF. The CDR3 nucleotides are TGCAGTGCTAGAGATACGCGGAAAGGCAGTCAGCCCCAGCATTTT.

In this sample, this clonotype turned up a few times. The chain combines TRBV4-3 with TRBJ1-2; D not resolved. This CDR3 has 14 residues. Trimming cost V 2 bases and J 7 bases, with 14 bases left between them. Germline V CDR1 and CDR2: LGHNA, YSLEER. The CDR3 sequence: CASSQSPTTGGYTF. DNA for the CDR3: TGCGCCAGCAGCCAATCTCCGACGACGGGTGGCTACACCTTC.

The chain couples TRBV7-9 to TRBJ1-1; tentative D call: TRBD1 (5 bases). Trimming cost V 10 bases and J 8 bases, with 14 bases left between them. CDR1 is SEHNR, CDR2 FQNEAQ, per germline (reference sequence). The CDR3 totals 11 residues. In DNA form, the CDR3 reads TGTGCCAACGAATCGGGGGGGGAAGCTTTCTTT. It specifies CANESGGEAFF.

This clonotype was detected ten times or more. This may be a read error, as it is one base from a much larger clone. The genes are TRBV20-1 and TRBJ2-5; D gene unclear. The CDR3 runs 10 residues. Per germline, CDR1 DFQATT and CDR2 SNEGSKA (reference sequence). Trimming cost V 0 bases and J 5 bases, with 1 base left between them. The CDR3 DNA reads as TGCAGTGCTAGAGATGAGACCCAGTACTTC. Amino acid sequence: CSARDETQYF.

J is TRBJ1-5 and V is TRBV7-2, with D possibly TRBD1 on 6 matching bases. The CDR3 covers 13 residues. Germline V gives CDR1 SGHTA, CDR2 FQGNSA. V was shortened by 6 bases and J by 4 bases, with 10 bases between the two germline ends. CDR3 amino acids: CASSTGTNQPQHF. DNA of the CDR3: TGTGCCAGCAGTACAGGGACGAATCAGCCCCAGCATTTT.